What follows are 10 T cell receptor beta chains derived from one specimen sequenced in a study of cytomegalovirus exposure and HLA in healthy donors. This PCR relied on a set of 60 Vbeta primers and 13 Jbeta primers. Method: immunoSEQ multiplex PCR; TCRdb's copy keeps in-frame clones and lacks some. Of roughly 150,000 clones in the sample, roughly 70% were seen once. The material sequenced was PBMCs. The receptor set was obtained from a woman aged 18-29 years in good health and CMV-seropositive.

This clone was recorded once. The chain combines TRBV7-3 with TRBJ2-1, with 8 positions matching TRBD2. V dropped 3 bases and J dropped 4; count of bases not matched to a gene: 8. Germline assignment: CDR1 SGHTA and CDR2 FQGTGA. The CDR3 is 16 amino acids. DNA for the CDR3: TGTGCCAGCAGCTTGACGGCGGGGGGACTATACAATGAGCAGTTCTTC. This gives the protein CASSLTAGGLYNEQFF. Full variable domain (remainder filled in from reference TRBV7-3 and TRBJ2-1): GAGVSQTPSNKVTEKGKYVELRCDPISGHTALYWYRQSLGQGPEFLIYFQGTGAADDSGLPNDRFFAVRPEGSVSTLKIQRTERGDSAVYLCASSLTAGGLYNEQFFGPGTRLTVL.

V is TRBV5-4 and J is TRBJ2-7; 8 bases are shared with TRBD1. V was clipped by 1 base and J by 5 bases; unmatched bases: 5. The CDR3 contains 14 residues. Per germline, CDR1 SGHNT and CDR2 YYREEE (reference sequence). The chain's CDR3 is CASSLPDRGHEQYF. The CDR3 nucleotides read TGTGCCAGCAGCTTGCCAGACAGGGGCCACGAGCAGTACTTC.

The CDR3 DNA follows: TGTGCCAGCAGCTTGGTAGCGCGCACAGATACGCAGTATTTT. Encoded protein: CASSLVARTDTQYF. The chain is built from TRBV7-9 and TRBJ2-3; D is possibly TRBD2 (5 bases). The length of the CDR3 is 14 residues. CDR1 is SEHNR and CDR2 is FQNEAQ in the germline V gene (reference sequence). V shed 3 bases and J shed 1 base, with 8 bases lying between them.

This rearrangement joins TRBV6-6 to TRBJ2-5; 14 positions agree with TRBD2. CDR1 and CDR2 from the germline V gene are MNHNY and SVGAGI (reference sequence). The CDR3 extends over 16 amino acids. The J segment lost 2 bases and the V segment lost 5 bases, leaving 4 bases of the junction unmatched. The CDR3 DNA reads as TGTGCCAGCAGTACAAGACTAGCGGGGGGGCAAGAGACCCAGTACTTC. This translates into CASSTRLAGGQETQYF.

In its sample, this clone was seen a few times. The chain carries TRBV5-4 and TRBJ2-7, with 9 bases that match TRBD1. This CDR3 spans 16 amino acids. Per germline, CDR1 SGHNT and CDR2 YYREEE (reference sequence). V trimming: 4 bases; J trimming: 6 bases; junction bases outside the gene matches: 14. CDR3 residues: CASSPRGGDRVGEQYF. In DNA form, the CDR3 reads TGTGCCAGCAGCCCGCGTGGGGGGGACAGGGTTGGCGAGCAGTACTTC.

For this clone: Other nucleotide sequences from this sample produce the same CDR3. V usage is TRBV6-1 and J usage is TRBJ2-6, with a possible D match to TRBD1 (5 bases). This CDR3 region has 16 residues. V lost 0 bases to trimming and J lost 3 bases, with 9 bases between them. Germline lookup yields CDR1 MNHNS and CDR2 SASEGT. The CDR3 DNA reads as TGTGCCAGCAGTGAAGCTAGGGGAAGTGGGGCCAACGTCCTGACTTTC. Translated, it gives CASSEARGSGANVLTF.

The chain uses TRBV4-2 and TRBJ1-2; 9 nucleotides align to TRBD1. V was pared by 0 bases and J by 8 bases, with 4 bases of the junction left unmatched. The CDR3 extends over 14 amino acids. Germline CDR1 is LGHNA and CDR2 is YNFKEQ. CDR3: CASSQEGTGNGYTF. Here the CDR3 DNA reads TGTGCCAGCAGCCAAGAAGGGACAGGGAACGGCTACACCTTC.

This clone was found a few times. The rearrangement uses TRBV7-2 and TRBJ2-2, with a weak D call TRBD1 (6 bases). CDR3 length equals 15 residues. The germline V gene encodes CDR1 SGHTA and CDR2 FQGNSA. Trimming cost V 5 bases and J 6 bases, with 16 bases left between them. The CDR3 DNA is TGTGCCAGCAGCCCCGGCGAGGGGGTAGCCGGGGAGCTGTTTTTT. Its protein product is CASSPGEGVAGELFF. The variable domain in full, completed from reference TRBV7-2 and TRBJ2-2, reads GAGVSQSPSNKVTEKGKDVELRCDPISGHTALYWYRQSLGQGLEFLIYFQGNSAPDKSGLPSDRFSAERTGGSVSTLTIQRTQQEDSAVYLCASSPGEGVAGELFFGEGSRLTVL.

The gene calls are TRBV7-8 and TRBJ1-4, with D possibly being TRBD1 (6 bases). Looked up from germline, CDR1 is SGHVS and CDR2 is FQNEAQ. The V gene lost 5 bases and the J gene lost 7 bases, with 23 bases spanning the gap. The CDR3 is 17 residues long. CDR3 protein: CASSPAKLQGAGEKLFF. CDR3 in DNA: TGTGCCAGCAGCCCAGCGAAACTACAGGGTGCGGGTGAAAAACTGTTTTTT.

This clone was counted only a few times. The gene calls are TRBV4-3 and TRBJ1-1; 11 bases line up with TRBD1. J lost 5 bases, V lost 0 bases, and 5 bases had no gene match. The CDR3 sequence is 16 residues long. Germline CDR1 and CDR2: LGHNA and YSLEER. This CDR3 reads CASSQETGTGGTEAFF. The CDR3 nucleotides are TGCGCCAGCAGCCAAGAGACCGGGACAGGGGGGACTGAAGCTTTCTTT.